The clone carrying this T cell receptor (beta chain) has a count of ten or more. What it binds is unknown. All unsorted peripheral T cells were captured because whole blood was used without fractionation. This specimen belongs to a study of HIV-infected patients and healthy controls. Alpha and beta constant-region primers primed reverse transcription of around 550 ng RNA. Separate chain-specific third strand synthesis with multiplexing indices produced the alpha and beta libraries. After a brief PCR adding P5, P7 and a second index, 20 to 25 amplification cycles followed. TCRdb re-analysed the 5' RACE reads in MiXCR, keeping a single row per CDR3 protein. This sample has some 9,600 distinct CDR3 sequences, with roughly 7.7% found just once. Study-wide findings and caveats: Compared with untreated HIV+ repertoires, healthy controls showed roughly threefold more distinct CDR3s and higher Shannon diversity.

The V gene end was trimmed by 5 bases and the J gene end by 8 bases; junction bases not matched to a gene: 9. The V gene's germline CDR1 is MNHNS and CDR2 SASEGT. The length of the CDR3 is 14 residues. This sequence originates from an adult with HIV infection. The sample in question was blood, obtained before antiretroviral therapy. The V and J genes are TRBV6-1 and TRBJ1-5; 7 nucleotides line up with TRBD1. The CDR3 protein is CASSPGDSLKPQHF. The CDR3 DNA follows: TGTGCCAGCAGTCCCGGGGACAGTCTGAAGCCCCAGCATTTT.